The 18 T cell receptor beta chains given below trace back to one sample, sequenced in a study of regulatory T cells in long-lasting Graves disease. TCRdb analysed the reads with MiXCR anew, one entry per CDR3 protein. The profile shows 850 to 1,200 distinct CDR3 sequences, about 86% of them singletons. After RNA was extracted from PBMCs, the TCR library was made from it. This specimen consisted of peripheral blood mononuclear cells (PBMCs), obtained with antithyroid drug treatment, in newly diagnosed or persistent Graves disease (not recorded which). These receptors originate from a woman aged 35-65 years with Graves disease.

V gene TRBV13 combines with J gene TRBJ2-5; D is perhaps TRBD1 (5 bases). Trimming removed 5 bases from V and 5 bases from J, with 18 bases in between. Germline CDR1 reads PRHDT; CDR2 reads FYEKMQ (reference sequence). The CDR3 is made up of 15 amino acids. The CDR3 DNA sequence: TGTGCCAGCAGCCCTGCGTTGGGGCTTGGGGAGACCCAGTACTTC. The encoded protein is CASSPALGLGETQYF.

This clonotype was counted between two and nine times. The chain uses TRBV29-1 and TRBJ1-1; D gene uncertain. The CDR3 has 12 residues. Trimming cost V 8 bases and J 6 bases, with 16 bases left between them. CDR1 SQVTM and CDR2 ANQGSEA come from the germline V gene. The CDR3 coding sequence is TGCAGCATTGCCGAGGGCCGTCCTGAAGCTTTCTTT. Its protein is CSIAEGRPEAFF.

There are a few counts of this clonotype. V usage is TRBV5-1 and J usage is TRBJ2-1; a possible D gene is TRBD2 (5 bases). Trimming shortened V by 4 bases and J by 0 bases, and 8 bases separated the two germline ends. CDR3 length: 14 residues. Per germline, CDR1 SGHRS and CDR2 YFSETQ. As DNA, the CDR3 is TGCGCCAGCAGCGACCGGGACTCCTACAATGAGCAGTTCTTC. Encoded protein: CASSDRDSYNEQFF.

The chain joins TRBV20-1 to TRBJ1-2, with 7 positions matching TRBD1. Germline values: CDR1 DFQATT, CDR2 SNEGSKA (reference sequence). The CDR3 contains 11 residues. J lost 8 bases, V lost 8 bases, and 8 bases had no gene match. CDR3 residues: CSMARDSGYTF. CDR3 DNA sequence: TGCAGTATGGCCAGGGACAGCGGCTACACCTTC.

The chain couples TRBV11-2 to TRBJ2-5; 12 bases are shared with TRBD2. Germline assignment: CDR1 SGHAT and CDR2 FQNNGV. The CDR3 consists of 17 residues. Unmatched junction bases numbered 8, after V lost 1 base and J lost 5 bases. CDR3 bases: TGTGCCAGCAGCTTAGCTCCAGGACTAGCGGGGTGGGAGACCCAGTACTTC. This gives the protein CASSLAPGLAGWETQYF.

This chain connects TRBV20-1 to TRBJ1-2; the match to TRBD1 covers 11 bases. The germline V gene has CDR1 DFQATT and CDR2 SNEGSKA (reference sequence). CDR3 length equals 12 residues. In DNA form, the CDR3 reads TGCAGCGCGGACAGGGGGCACTATGGCTACACCTTC. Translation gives CSADRGHYGYTF.

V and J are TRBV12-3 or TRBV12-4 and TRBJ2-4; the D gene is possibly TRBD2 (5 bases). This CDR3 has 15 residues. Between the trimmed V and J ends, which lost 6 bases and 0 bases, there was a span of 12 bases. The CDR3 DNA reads TGTGCCAGCAGGGAAGCGGACCTAGCCAAAAACATTCAGTACTTC. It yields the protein CASREADLAKNIQYF.

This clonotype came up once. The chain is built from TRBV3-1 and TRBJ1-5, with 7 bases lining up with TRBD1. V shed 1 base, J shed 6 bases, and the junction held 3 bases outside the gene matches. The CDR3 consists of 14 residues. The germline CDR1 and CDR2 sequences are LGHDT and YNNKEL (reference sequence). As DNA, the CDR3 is TGTGCCAGCAGCCAAGGAGGGGGCGTTCAGCCCCAGCATTTT. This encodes CASSQGGGVQPQHF.

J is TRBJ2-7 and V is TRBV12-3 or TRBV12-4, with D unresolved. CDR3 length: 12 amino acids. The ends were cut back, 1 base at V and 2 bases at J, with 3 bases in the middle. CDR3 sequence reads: CASSLDTYEQYF. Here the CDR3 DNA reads TGTGCCAGCAGTTTAGACACCTACGAGCAGTACTTC.

CDR3 in amino acids: CSVATGAINIQYF. The DNA of the CDR3 is TGCAGCGTTGCCACAGGGGCGATAAACATTCAGTACTTC. The chain carries TRBV29-1 and TRBJ2-4; 7 bases agree with TRBD1. The V and J ends lost 4 bases and 6 bases, in that order; junction bases with no gene match: 6. Germline lookup yields CDR1 SQVTM and CDR2 ANQGSEA. The CDR3 consists of 13 residues. The complete variable domain, with remaining parts taken from reference TRBV29-1 and TRBJ2-4, reads SAVISQKPSRDICQRGTSLTIQCQVDSQVTMMFWYRQQPGQSLTLIATANQGSEATYESGFVIDKFPISRPNLTFSTLTVSNMSPEDSSIYLCSVATGAINIQYFGAGTRLSVL.

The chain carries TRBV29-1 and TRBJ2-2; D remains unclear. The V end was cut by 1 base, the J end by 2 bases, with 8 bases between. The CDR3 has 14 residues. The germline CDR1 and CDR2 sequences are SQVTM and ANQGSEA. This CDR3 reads CSVEGHTNTGELFF. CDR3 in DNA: TGCAGCGTTGAAGGGCACACAAACACCGGGGAGCTGTTTTTT.

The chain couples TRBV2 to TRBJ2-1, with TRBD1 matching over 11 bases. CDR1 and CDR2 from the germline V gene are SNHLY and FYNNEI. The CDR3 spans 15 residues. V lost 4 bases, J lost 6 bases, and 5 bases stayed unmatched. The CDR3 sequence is CASSGGQGVINEQFF. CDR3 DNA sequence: TGTGCCAGCAGTGGGGGACAGGGGGTAATCAATGAGCAGTTCTTC.

CDR3 loop: CASSILTGRAFF. The CDR3 region has the DNA TGTGCCAGCAGCATATTGACAGGGCGAGCTTTCTTT. This chain connects TRBV7-8 to TRBJ1-1, with TRBD1 matching over 7 bases. Germline trimming cut 5 bases from V and 10 bases from J; bases unmatched to any gene: 7. Germline V gene sequence: CDR1 SGHVS, CDR2 FQNEAQ. The CDR3 contains 12 residues.

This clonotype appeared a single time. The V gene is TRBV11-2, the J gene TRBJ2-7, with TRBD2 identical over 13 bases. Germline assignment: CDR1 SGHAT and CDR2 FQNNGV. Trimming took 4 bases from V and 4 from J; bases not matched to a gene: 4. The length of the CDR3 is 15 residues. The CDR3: CASSSLAGGLYEQYF. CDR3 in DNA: TGTGCCAGCAGCTCACTAGCGGGGGGGCTATACGAGCAGTACTTC.

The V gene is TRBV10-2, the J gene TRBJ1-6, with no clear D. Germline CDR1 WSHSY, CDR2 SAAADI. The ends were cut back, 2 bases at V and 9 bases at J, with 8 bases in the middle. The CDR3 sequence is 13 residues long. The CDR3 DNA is TGCGCCAGCAGTGAGAGTGCCGGTTCACCCCTCCACTTT. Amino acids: CASSESAGSPLHF.

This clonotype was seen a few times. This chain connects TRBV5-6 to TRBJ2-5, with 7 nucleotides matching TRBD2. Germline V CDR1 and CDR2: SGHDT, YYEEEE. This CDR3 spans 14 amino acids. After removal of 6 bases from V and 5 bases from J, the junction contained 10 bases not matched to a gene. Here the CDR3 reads CASTPGTSVETQYF. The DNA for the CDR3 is TGTGCCAGCACGCCCGGAACTAGCGTGGAGACCCAGTACTTC. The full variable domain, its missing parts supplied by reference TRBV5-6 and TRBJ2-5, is DAGVTQSPTHLIKTRGQQVTLRCSPKSGHDTVSWYQQALGQGPQFIFQYYEEEERQRGNFPDRFSGHQFPNYSSELNVNALLLGDSALYLCASTPGTSVETQYFGPGTRLLVL.

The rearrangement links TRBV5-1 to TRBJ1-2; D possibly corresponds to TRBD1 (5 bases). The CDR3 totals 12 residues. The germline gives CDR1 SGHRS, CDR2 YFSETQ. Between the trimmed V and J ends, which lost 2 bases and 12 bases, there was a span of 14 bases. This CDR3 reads CASSLGDGGDTF. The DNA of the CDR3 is TGCGCCAGCAGCTTAGGGGACGGAGGGGACACCTTC.

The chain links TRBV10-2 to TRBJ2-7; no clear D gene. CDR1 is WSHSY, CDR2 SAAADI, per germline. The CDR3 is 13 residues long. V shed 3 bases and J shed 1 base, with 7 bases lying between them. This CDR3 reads CASSEGQSYEQYF. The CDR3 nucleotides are TGCGCCAGCAGTGAAGGGCAGTCCTACGAGCAGTACTTC.